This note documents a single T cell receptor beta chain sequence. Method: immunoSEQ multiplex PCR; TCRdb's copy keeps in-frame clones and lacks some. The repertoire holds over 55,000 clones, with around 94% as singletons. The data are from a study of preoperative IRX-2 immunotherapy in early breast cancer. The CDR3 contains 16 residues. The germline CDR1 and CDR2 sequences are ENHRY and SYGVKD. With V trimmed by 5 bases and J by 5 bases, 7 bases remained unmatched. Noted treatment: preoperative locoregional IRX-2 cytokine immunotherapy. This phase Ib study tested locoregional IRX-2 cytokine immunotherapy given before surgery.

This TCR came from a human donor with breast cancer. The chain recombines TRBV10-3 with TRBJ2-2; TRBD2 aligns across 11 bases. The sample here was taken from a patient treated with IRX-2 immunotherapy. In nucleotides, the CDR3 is TGTGCCATCAGTAGATGGACTAGCGGGCGAACCGGGGAGCTGTTTTTT. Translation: CAISRWTSGRTGELFF.